One and the same sample provided the 26 T cell receptor beta chains below, sequenced in a study of T cells in Graves' hyperthyroidism and ophthalmopathy. There were TCR beta CDR3 regions amplified from RNA transcripts. First-round RT-PCR with HTBI primers amplified the TCR CDR3 region. Using its own MiXCR run on the multiplex PCR reads, TCRdb lists one record per CDR3 protein. The sample includes approximately 600,000 distinct CDR3 sequences, about 14% of them seen just once. Sequencing used blood. These receptors all stem from a woman under 40 with Graves' hyperthyroidism that later progressed to Graves' ophthalmopathy.

This clonotype was counted at least ten times. The gene calls are TRBV27 and TRBJ1-4; tentative D call: TRBD1 (5 bases). Germline-derived CDR1 and CDR2 are MNHEY and SMNVEV (reference sequence). The CDR3 has 14 amino acids. Trimming left V 6 bases short and J 6 bases short, with 14 bases between. The CDR3 coding sequence is TGTGCCAGCAGACGTCAGGGTACTGATGAAAAACTGTTTTTT. Translation: CASRRQGTDEKLFF.

There are many counts of this clonotype. This chain connects TRBV5-1 to TRBJ2-7, with unresolved D. CDR3 length equals 12 residues. Trimming removed 0 bases from V and 5 bases from J, with 6 bases in between. Germline CDR1 and CDR2: SGHRS and YFSETQ. This CDR3 is CASSLASDEQYF. The CDR3 DNA follows: TGCGCCAGCAGCTTGGCCTCGGACGAGCAGTACTTC.

CDR3 loop: CASTSQGFSGNTIYF. CDR3 sequence (DNA): TGTGCCAGCACCTCACAGGGATTCTCTGGAAACACCATATATTTT. The chain is built from TRBV5-4 and TRBJ1-3; D possibly corresponds to TRBD1 (6 bases). CDR3 length: 15 residues. Trimming cost V 6 bases and J 0 bases, with 13 bases left between them. Germline V gives CDR1 SGHNT, CDR2 YYREEE (reference sequence).

The sample holds many counts of this clonotype. This chain joins TRBV2 and TRBJ2-5; TRBD2 matches at 9 bases. This CDR3 is built from 13 residues. CDR1 and CDR2 (germline): SNHLY, FYNNEI. V lost 6 bases and J lost 7; bases outside the gene matches: 6. CDR3 nucleotides: TGTGCCAGCAGCGTAGCGGGAGTAGGGACCCAGTACTTC. This sequence encodes CASSVAGVGTQYF.

This clonotype was recorded many times. J is TRBJ2-7 and V is TRBV11-1, with D uncertain. From germline, CDR1 is SGHAT and CDR2 FQDESV (reference sequence). The CDR3 is 12 residues long. Trimming left V 1 base short and J 5 bases short, with 6 bases between. The CDR3 nucleotides are TGTGCCAGCAGCTTAGTCCCAGACGAGCAGTACTTC. It codes for CASSLVPDEQYF.

The chain joins TRBV3-1 to TRBJ2-2; no firm D call. The CDR3 is 14 residues long. V was trimmed by 0 bases and J by 6 bases, leaving 8 bases between them. From germline, CDR1 is LGHDT and CDR2 YNNKEL (reference sequence). CDR3 in DNA: TGTGCCAGCAGCCAAGAAGTTCCGGCCGGGGAGCTGTTTTTT. Its protein is CASSQEVPAGELFF. The variable domain in full, with the rest retrieved from reference TRBV3-1 and TRBJ2-2, is DTAVSQTPKYLVTQMGNDKSIKCEQNLGHDTMYWYKQDSKKFLKIMFSYNNKELIINETVPNRFSPKSPDKAHLNLHINSLELGDSAVYFCASSQEVPAGELFFGEGSRLTVL.

The chain has TRBV30 and TRBJ2-5; TRBD1 matches 7 bases. The J segment lost 9 bases and the V segment lost 2 bases, leaving 6 bases of the junction unmatched. Looked up from germline, CDR1 is GTSNPN and CDR2 is SVGIG (reference sequence). The CDR3 totals 12 residues. In DNA, the CDR3 is TGTGCCTGGAGTACAGACAGGGAAGCCCAGTACTTC. This gives the protein CAWSTDREAQYF.

This clonotype was seen a handful of times. J is TRBJ2-3 and V is TRBV9; the match to TRBD2 covers 8 bases. This CDR3 comprises 15 residues. V gave up 1 base and J gave up 2 bases; unmatched junction bases: 3. Germline V gene sequence: CDR1 SGDLS, CDR2 YYNGEE. The CDR3 loop reads CASSVKAGVTDTQYF. In DNA, the CDR3 is TGTGCCAGCAGCGTAAAAGCGGGGGTCACAGATACGCAGTATTTT. Together with reference TRBV9 and TRBJ2-3, the CDR3 gives the full variable domain: DSGVTQTPKHLITATGQRVTLRCSPRSGDLSVYWYQQSLDQGLQFLIQYYNGEERAKGNILERFSAQQFPDLHSELNLSSLELGDSALYFCASSVKAGVTDTQYFGPGTRLTVL.

In this sample, this clonotype turned up many times. The chain joins TRBV5-1 to TRBJ1-3; 7 bases align to TRBD1. Unmatched junction bases numbered 6, after V lost 4 bases and J lost 8 bases. The germline gives CDR1 SGHRS, CDR2 YFSETQ. The CDR3 totals 13 residues. The CDR3: CASSLGQEDTIYF. DNA of the CDR3: TGCGCCAGCAGCCTCGGACAGGAAGACACCATATATTTT.

The J gene is TRBJ2-6, the V gene TRBV30; the D is unclear. V lost 2 bases and J 0 bases, leaving 5 bases between the germline ends. The CDR3 sequence is 14 residues long. Germline V gene lookup returns CDR1 GTSNPN and CDR2 SVGIG (reference sequence). CDR3 sequence reads: CAWSTTSGANVLTF. The DNA of the CDR3 is TGTGCCTGGAGTACAACCTCTGGGGCCAACGTCCTGACTTTC.

This clonotype was detected ten times or more. V gene TRBV7-3 combines with J gene TRBJ1-1; the match to TRBD1 covers 9 bases. This CDR3 has 15 residues. V gave up 5 bases and J gave up 3 bases; unmatched junction bases: 7. Per the germline V gene, CDR1 is SGHTA and CDR2 is FQGTGA. CDR3 protein: CASSRGTGRDTEAFF. CDR3 sequence (DNA): TGTGCCAGCAGCCGAGGGACAGGGAGGGACACTGAAGCTTTCTTT.

This clonotype was seen only a few times. A much larger clone lies a single base off, so this may be a read error. This chain joins TRBV6-2 or TRBV6-3 and TRBJ1-1; TRBD1 matches 7 bases. Trimming at V came to 6 bases and at J to 4 bases, leaving 8 bases not matched to a gene. Germline V lookup: CDR1 MNHEY, CDR2 SVGEGT. There are 14 residues in the CDR3. This CDR3 is CASSRGTVSTEAFF. CDR3 bases: TGTGCCAGCAGCAGGGGGACGGTGAGCACTGAAGCTTTCTTT.

The chain employs TRBV19 and TRBJ2-3; TRBD1 or TRBD2 may be the D gene (6 bases each). The germline V gene encodes CDR1 LNHDA and CDR2 SQIVND (reference sequence). The V end was cut by 5 bases, the J end by 1 base, with 19 bases between. This CDR3 is 17 amino acids long. The CDR3 region has the DNA TGTGCCAGTAGTTCCCCTCCGGGGGCGCAGGGCACAGATACGCAGTATTTT. This sequence encodes CASSSPPGAQGTDTQYF.

This clonotype has just one count. The V call is TRBV9, the J call TRBJ1-3, with D possibly being TRBD1 (5 bases). Trimming took off 3 bases at V and 2 bases at J, with 9 bases between the two ends. The CDR3 totals 14 residues. The germline V gene encodes CDR1 SGDLS and CDR2 YYNGEE. The CDR3 loop is CASSARGTGNTIYF. The CDR3 nucleotides are TGTGCCAGCAGCGCACGGGGCACTGGAAACACCATATATTTT.

In this sample, this clonotype turned up many times. The chain uses TRBV12-3 or TRBV12-4 and TRBJ1-2; perhaps TRBD1 as D (5 bases). There are 16 residues in the CDR3. V lost 5 bases to trimming and J lost 5 bases, with 21 bases between them. The CDR3 DNA reads TGTGCCAGCAGTCCCGACCACCTACGAGGGGATTATGGCTACACCTTC. It yields the protein CASSPDHLRGDYGYTF.

This clonotype appeared many times. The J gene is TRBJ1-2, the V gene TRBV25-1; tentative D call: TRBD1 (5 bases). Germline V lookup: CDR1 MGHDK, CDR2 SYGVNS. Trimming removed 5 bases from V and 7 bases from J, with 14 bases in between. CDR3 length: 13 residues. As DNA, the CDR3 is TGTGCCAGCAGTAATACGGGGGAAGGTGGCTACACCTTC. It encodes CASSNTGEGGYTF.

This clonotype appeared a few times. The chain joins TRBV11-1 to TRBJ2-7; no clear D. The CDR3 sequence is 16 residues long. The germline CDR1 and CDR2 sequences are SGHAT and FQDESV (reference sequence). The ends were cut back, 2 bases at V and 2 bases at J, with 16 bases in the middle. CDR3 in amino acids: CASSLIPRGGPYEQYF. Here the CDR3 DNA reads TGTGCCAGCAGCTTAATCCCCCGTGGCGGACCCTACGAGCAGTACTTC.

This clonotype was counted between two and nine times. The V call is TRBV12-3 or TRBV12-4, the J call TRBJ2-2; 8 positions agree with TRBD2. J gave up 0 bases and V 6 bases, and 6 bases lay outside the gene matches. The CDR3 is 16 amino acids. The CDR3 reads CASRATSGPNTGELFF. The CDR3 nucleotides are TGTGCCAGCAGGGCTACTAGCGGACCGAACACCGGGGAGCTGTTTTTT.

In this sample, this clonotype turned up many times. The chain carries TRBV6-1 and TRBJ2-2; TRBD2 is a possible D gene (5 bases). CDR3 length equals 16 residues. Per the germline V gene, CDR1 is MNHNS and CDR2 is SASEGT. V shed 4 bases and J shed 4 bases, with 16 bases lying between them. CDR3 amino acids: CASSASGGYGTGELFF. CDR3 DNA: TGTGCCAGCAGTGCCTCGGGCGGGTATGGCACCGGGGAGCTGTTTTTT.

Ten or more counts support this clonotype. This chain links TRBV19 with TRBJ1-1, with D maybe TRBD1 (5 bases). The V gene lost 4 bases and the J gene lost 4 bases, with 16 bases spanning the gap. CDR3 length: 15 amino acids. The V gene's germline CDR1 is LNHDA and CDR2 SQIVND (reference sequence). The CDR3 here is CASSTKGFQGTEAFF. As DNA, the CDR3 is TGTGCCAGTAGTACAAAAGGTTTCCAGGGCACTGAAGCTTTCTTT.

This clonotype came up many times. The CDR3 DNA reads TGTGCCAGCAGCGACGGGTCTGGCTACACCTTC. This codes for CASSDGSGYTF. This chain uses TRBV27 with TRBJ1-2; D gene ambiguous. The CDR3 covers 11 residues. The V end was cut by 6 bases, the J end by 7 bases, with 9 bases between. The germline V gene has CDR1 MNHEY and CDR2 SMNVEV (reference sequence).

This clonotype was recorded many times. The CDR3 here is CASRRGGNEQFF. The CDR3 DNA is TGTGCCAGCAGGCGGGGGGGGAATGAGCAGTTCTTC. The chain is built from TRBV27 and TRBJ2-1, with 9 bases that match TRBD2. The V gene end was trimmed by 6 bases and the J gene end by 7 bases; junction bases not matched to a gene: 1. This CDR3 is built from 12 residues. Germline V gives CDR1 MNHEY, CDR2 SMNVEV (reference sequence).

This clonotype was detected ten times or more. V and J are TRBV27 and TRBJ2-7, with 9 bases matching TRBD2. The CDR3 is made up of 15 amino acids. Germline-derived CDR1 and CDR2 are MNHEY and SMNVEV (reference sequence). With V trimmed by 8 bases and J by 1 base, 9 bases remained unmatched. The CDR3 bases are TGTGCCAGCCGTCTAGGAGCGGGAGGTTCCTACGAGCAGTACTTC. The encoded protein is CASRLGAGGSYEQYF.

This chain's CDR3 is CASSPKLPDRESTGELFF. As DNA, the CDR3 is TGTGCCAGCAGTCCCAAACTCCCGGACAGGGAGAGCACCGGGGAGCTGTTTTTT. The genes are TRBV28 and TRBJ2-2; 8 bases map to TRBD1. The CDR3 is made up of 18 amino acids. V lost 5 bases and J lost 4; bases outside the gene matches: 15. Germline V CDR1 and CDR2: MDHEN, SYDVKM.

This chain joins TRBV7-9 and TRBJ2-2; D is unclear. Germline lookup yields CDR1 SEHNR and CDR2 FQNEAQ (reference sequence). V was clipped by 6 bases and J by 4 bases, with 18 bases between them. The CDR3 is 16 residues long. CDR3 amino acids: CASSDRRRFATGELFF. The CDR3 DNA follows: TGTGCCAGCAGTGACCGTAGACGGTTTGCCACCGGGGAGCTGTTTTTT.

This clonotype came up many times. The chain recombines TRBV3-1 with TRBJ2-3; TRBD2 aligns across 7 bases. Germline lookup yields CDR1 LGHDT and CDR2 YNNKEL (reference sequence). V shed 0 bases, J shed 0 bases, and the junction held 3 bases outside the gene matches. The CDR3 has 16 residues. CDR3: CASSQDAGLSTDTQYF. CDR3 DNA sequence: TGTGCCAGCAGCCAAGACGCGGGACTAAGCACAGATACGCAGTATTTT.